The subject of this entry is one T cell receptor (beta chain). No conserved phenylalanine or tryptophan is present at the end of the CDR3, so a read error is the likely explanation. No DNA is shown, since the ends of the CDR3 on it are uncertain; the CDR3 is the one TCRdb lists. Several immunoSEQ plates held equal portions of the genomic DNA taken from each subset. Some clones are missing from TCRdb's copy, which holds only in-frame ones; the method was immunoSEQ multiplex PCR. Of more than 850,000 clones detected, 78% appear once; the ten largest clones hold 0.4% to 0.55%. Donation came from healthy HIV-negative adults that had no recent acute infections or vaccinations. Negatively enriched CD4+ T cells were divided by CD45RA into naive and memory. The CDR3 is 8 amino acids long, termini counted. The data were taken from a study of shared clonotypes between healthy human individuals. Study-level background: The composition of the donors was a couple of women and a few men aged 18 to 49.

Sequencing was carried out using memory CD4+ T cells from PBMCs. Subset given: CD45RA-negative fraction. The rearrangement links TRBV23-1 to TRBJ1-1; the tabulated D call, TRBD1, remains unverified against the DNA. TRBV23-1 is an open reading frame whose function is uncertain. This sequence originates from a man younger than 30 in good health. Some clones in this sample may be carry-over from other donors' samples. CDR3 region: CASTLGHS.